This T cell receptor beta chain is drawn from a study of cytomegalovirus exposure and HLA in healthy donors. This CDR3 has 15 residues. In germline, CDR1 is MDHEN, CDR2 SYDVKM. V gave up 3 bases and J gave up 1 base, with 12 bases separating them. Study-level findings and limits: Some TCR beta chains (164 of them) were listed as cytomegalovirus-associated. Analyses of presence and absence presupposed an approximately uniform sequencing depth across donors.

About this clone: The antigen is not known.

The PCR employed 60 Vbeta primers together with 13 Jbeta primers. This table comes from immunoSEQ multiplex PCR, and its TCRdb copy is limited to in-frame clones, with some not included. The table records 150,000 to 180,000 clones, 80% of them present only once. Sample: PBMCs. This receptor was obtained from a man aged 25-40 years in good health and CMV-seropositive. V and J are TRBV28 and TRBJ1-2; the D gene is possibly TRBD1 (6 bases). The CDR3 reads CASSFATDSNYGYTF. CDR3 bases: TGTGCCAGCAGTTTTGCAACGGACAGTAACTATGGCTACACCTTC.